This T cell receptor (beta chain) was recorded in a study of cytomegalovirus exposure and HLA in healthy donors. Across the whole study: Ancestry clustering placed about 80% of more than 350 genotyped donors in the Caucasian-associated cluster.

Turning to this clone: Its target is not known.

The PCR employed 60 Vbeta primers together with 13 Jbeta primers. Generated by immunoSEQ multiplex PCR, the TCRdb table keeps only in-frame clones and is missing some. The data contain 150,000 or so clones, 75% to 80% of them singletons. Germline-derived CDR1 and CDR2 are SGHRS and YFSETQ. V was clipped by 0 bases and J by 5 bases; unmatched bases: 6. The CDR3 extends over 16 amino acids. Whole-study findings and limits: Apparent HLA restriction characterized most CMV-associated TCR beta chains in a later analysis. Apart from CMV serostatus, no immune exposure information was available. Later work showed greater clonal expansion in HLA-associated TCR beta chains than in equally common others.

The TCR was taken from a woman aged 45-60 years in good health and CMV-seropositive. The sequencing sample was made of PBMCs. The chain links TRBV5-1 to TRBJ2-3; 10 bases agree with TRBD2. The CDR3 protein is CASSLARSSGGDTQYF. CDR3 DNA: TGCGCCAGCAGCTTGGCCAGATCTAGCGGGGGAGATACGCAGTATTTT.